Following are 6 T cell receptor beta chains from one sample sequenced in a study of blood T cells in healthy people across ages. Through a sample-barcoded 5' primer and a J-beta primer mix, a second PCR was run for roughly 6 to 11 cycles. TCRdb reprocessed the 5' RACE reads with MiXCR, giving one entry per CDR3 protein. The repertoire holds 1.5 million to 2 million distinct CDR3 sequences, with about 50% as singletons. The sequenced sample consisted of blood. Receptor source: a woman aged 40 to 49 in good health.

This clonotype was picked up one time. The rearrangement joins TRBV20-1 to TRBJ2-1; no clear D. Germline values: CDR1 DFQATT, CDR2 SNEGSKA (reference sequence). Trimming left V 1 base short and J 12 bases short, with 16 bases between. CDR3 length equals 13 residues. CDR3 bases: TGCAGTGCTAGAGCTCCTCTCCGGACCGGGCAGTTCTTC. It encodes CSARAPLRTGQFF.

The chain is built from TRBV9 and TRBJ2-1, with TRBD2 matching 9 bases. V was clipped by 1 base and J by 5 bases; unmatched bases: 13. Germline-derived CDR1 and CDR2 are SGDLS and YYNGEE. There are 18 residues in the CDR3. The CDR3 reads CASSVRGDAGGPHNEQFF. For the CDR3, the DNA is TGTGCCAGCAGCGTAAGGGGGGACGCGGGGGGGCCGCACAATGAGCAGTTCTTC.

This chain links TRBV6-5 with TRBJ2-4; D possibly corresponds to TRBD1 (6 bases). Germline lookup yields CDR1 MNHEY and CDR2 SVGAGI. CDR3 length: 14 residues. V shed 5 bases and J shed 4 bases, with 12 bases lying between them. The CDR3 coding sequence is TGTGCCAGCAGTCCGATGGGACAAAAAAACATTCAGTACTTC. Protein: CASSPMGQKNIQYF.

As concerns this clonotype: One end of the junction does not line up with germline, which may come from a read error. The V and J genes are TRBV18 and TRBJ2-7; TRBD2 might be the D (6 bases). Per germline, CDR1 KGHSH and CDR2 LQKENI. This CDR3 spans 13 amino acids. DNA for the CDR3: TGTGCCAGCTCACCCGGACTATCCTGCGAGCAGTACTTC. This encodes CASSPGLSCEQYF.

V is TRBV4-1 and J is TRBJ2-3, with D possibly TRBD2 on 5 matching bases. Germline V gives CDR1 MGHRA, CDR2 YSYEKL. Trimming left V 1 base short and J 4 bases short, with 18 bases between. The CDR3 runs 17 residues. In DNA form, the CDR3 reads TGCGCCAGCAGCCAAGTATCAGCGGATGACTTCCCAGATACGCAGTATTTT. This sequence encodes CASSQVSADDFPDTQYF.

The chain combines TRBV11-2 with TRBJ2-3; 8 positions match TRBD2. Trimming removed 5 bases from V and 3 bases from J; junction bases left unmatched: 10. Germline V gene sequence: CDR1 SGHAT, CDR2 FQNNGV. CDR3 length equals 16 residues. The CDR3 DNA follows: TGTGCCAGCAGCCCACACAGCAGCGGGGGTACAGATACGCAGTATTTT. As protein: CASSPHSSGGTDTQYF. The full variable domain, in which reference TRBV11-2 and TRBJ2-3 provide the parts outside the CDR3, is EAGVAQSPRYKIIEKRQSVAFWCNPISGHATLYWYQQILGQGPKLLIQFQNNGVVDDSQLPKDRFSAERLKGVDSTLKIQPAKLEDSAVYLCASSPHSSGGTDTQYFGPGTRLTVL.